This TCR beta chain was obtained from a study of T cell repertoires in cytomegalovirus infection. Study-level information: Both CMV infection and a matching HLA type were indicated by public TCR beta signatures.

The study, taken as a whole, reports: HLA-C-restricted CMV-specific TCR beta clonotypes were dominant in the ex vivo response. Identification of carriers of CMV plus the relevant HLA was performed using cumulative public TCR beta family frequency.

TCRdb itself ran the reads through MiXCR, one entry per CDR3 protein. Found here are 200,000 or so distinct CDR3 sequences, roughly 27% of them singletons; the top ten hold roughly 32%. With regard to this clonotype: Its antigen is unknown.

The TCR was taken from a human donor in good health (CMV status not recorded). Some clones in this sample may be carry-over from other donors' samples. The specimen sequenced was PBMCs.

The CDR3 protein is CAIRRANSGANVLTF. DNA for the CDR3: TGTGCCATCCGGAGAGCGAACTCTGGGGCCAACGTCCTGACTTTC. J is TRBJ2-6 and V is TRBV6-2 or TRBV6-3; D is unclear. The ends were cut back, 10 bases at V and 0 bases at J, with 13 bases in the middle. This CDR3 is built from 15 residues. Germline CDR1 MNHEY, CDR2 SVGEGT.